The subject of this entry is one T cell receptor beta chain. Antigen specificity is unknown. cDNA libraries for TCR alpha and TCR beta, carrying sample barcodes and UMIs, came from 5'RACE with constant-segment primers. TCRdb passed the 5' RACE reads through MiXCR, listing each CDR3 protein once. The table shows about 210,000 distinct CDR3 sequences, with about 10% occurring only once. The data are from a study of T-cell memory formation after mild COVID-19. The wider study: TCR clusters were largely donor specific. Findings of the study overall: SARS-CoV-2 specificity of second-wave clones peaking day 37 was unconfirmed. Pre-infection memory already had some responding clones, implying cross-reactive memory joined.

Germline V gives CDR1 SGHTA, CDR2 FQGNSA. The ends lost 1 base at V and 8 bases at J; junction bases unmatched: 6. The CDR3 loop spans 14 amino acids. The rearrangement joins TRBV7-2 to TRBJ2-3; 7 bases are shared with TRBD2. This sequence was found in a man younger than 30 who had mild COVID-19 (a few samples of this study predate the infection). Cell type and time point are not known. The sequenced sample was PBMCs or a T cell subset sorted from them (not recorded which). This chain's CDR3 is CASSLGLAWSTQYF. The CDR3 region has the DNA TGTGCCAGCAGCTTAGGACTAGCTTGGAGTACGCAGTATTTT.